Listed below are T cell receptor beta chains from one sample, sequenced in a study of cytomegalovirus exposure and HLA in healthy donors. TCRdb keeps only in-frame clones here, not all; method: immunoSEQ multiplex PCR. Counted here are some 91,000 clones, around 77% occurring once; the ten biggest clones make up around 3.4%. Sequenced material: PBMCs. The receptors shown here come from a man aged 35-49 years in good health and CMV-seronegative. Both conserved end residues are part of each CDR3. The order of the fields is V gene, J gene, D gene, CDR3 protein. The D gene is left open where the match is weak.

TRBV30	TRBJ1-4	.	CAWSSGEPGLFF
TRBV6-6	TRBJ2-4	TRBD1	CASSPDRAAKNIQYF
TRBV5-4	TRBJ2-1	.	CASSLVGDEQFF
TRBV5-5	TRBJ1-5	.	CASSLGPGQPQHF
TRBV11-2	TRBJ2-3	TRBD2	CASRAGTSGGFGTDTQYF
TRBV2	TRBJ2-7	TRBD1	CASSVGTGGYEQYF
TRBV19	TRBJ1-2	.	CASSPEGIKGGYTF
TRBV7-8	TRBJ2-1	TRBD1	CASSRGTGDNEQFF
TRBV28	TRBJ2-7	.	CASSLDAPGHYEQYF
TRBV19	TRBJ2-1	TRBD2	CARAGTSGSNEQFF
TRBV4-2	TRBJ2-1	.	CASSYDRGGNEQFF
TRBV6-1	TRBJ2-2	TRBD1	CASTIRDRVGGELFF
TRBV29-1	TRBJ1-1	.	CSGLHSPEAFF
TRBV29-1	TRBJ2-7	TRBD1	CSALDRGYEQYF
TRBV15	TRBJ2-7	TRBD1	CATSTGDTGDGVWWEQYF
TRBV7-9	TRBJ2-7	.	CASSLGTAYEQYF
TRBV2	TRBJ1-3	.	CASSGDIPRGGNTIYF
TRBV19	TRBJ1-4	.	CASSMLAGKLFF
TRBV14	TRBJ2-7	TRBD2	CASSQVSFSGSSSYEQYF
TRBV2	TRBJ1-5	TRBD1	CATRQGLSNQPQHF
TRBV2	TRBJ2-3	TRBD2	CASSPGGRYTDTQYF
TRBV30	TRBJ1-5	.	CAWSVYKGDQPQHF
TRBV19	TRBJ1-5	TRBD1	CASSIVDRVVNQPQHF
TRBV5-6	TRBJ2-3	TRBD2	CASSLTSGRFGTDTQYF
TRBV6-6	TRBJ1-5	.	CASSFREGQPQHF
TRBV9	TRBJ2-5	.	CASSVDDFQETQYF
TRBV10-3	TRBJ1-5	TRBD1	CAISGGTGGADIGNQPQHF
TRBV5-1	TRBJ2-7	TRBD2	CASSVGTSGSIHEQYF
TRBV10-3	TRBJ2-6	.	CAISGGRHSGANVLTF
TRBV4-1	TRBJ2-4	.	CASSQGSGSIQYF
TRBV13	TRBJ2-7	.	CASSLNGLRGEQYF